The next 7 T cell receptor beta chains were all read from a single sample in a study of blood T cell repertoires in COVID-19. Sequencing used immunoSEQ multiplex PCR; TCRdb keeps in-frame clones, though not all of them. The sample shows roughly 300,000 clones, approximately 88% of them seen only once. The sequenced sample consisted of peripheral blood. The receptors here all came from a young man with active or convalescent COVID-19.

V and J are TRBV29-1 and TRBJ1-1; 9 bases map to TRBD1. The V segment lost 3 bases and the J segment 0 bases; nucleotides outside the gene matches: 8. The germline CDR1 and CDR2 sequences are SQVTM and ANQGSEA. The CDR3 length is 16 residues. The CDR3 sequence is CSVEGYRGLVNTEAFF. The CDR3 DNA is TGCAGCGTTGAGGGCTACAGGGGGCTGGTGAACACTGAAGCTTTCTTT.

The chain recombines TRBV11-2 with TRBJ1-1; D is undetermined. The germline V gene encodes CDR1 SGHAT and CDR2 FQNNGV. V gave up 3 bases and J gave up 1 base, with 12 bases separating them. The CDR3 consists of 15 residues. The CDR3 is CASSFIGGKNTEAFF. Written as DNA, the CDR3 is TGTGCCAGCAGCTTTATCGGAGGGAAGAACACTGAAGCTTTCTTT.

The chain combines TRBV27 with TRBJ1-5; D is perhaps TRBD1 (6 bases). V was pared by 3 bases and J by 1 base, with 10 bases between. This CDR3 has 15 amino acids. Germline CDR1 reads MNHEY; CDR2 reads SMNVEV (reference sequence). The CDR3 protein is CASSFAGASNQPQHF. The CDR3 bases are TGTGCCAGCAGTTTCGCGGGGGCGAGCAATCAGCCCCAGCATTTT.

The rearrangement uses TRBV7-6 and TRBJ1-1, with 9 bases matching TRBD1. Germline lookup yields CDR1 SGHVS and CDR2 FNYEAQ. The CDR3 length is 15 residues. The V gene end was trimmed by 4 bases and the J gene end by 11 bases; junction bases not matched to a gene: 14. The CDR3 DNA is TGTGCCAGCAGCTCAAGCACGACAGGGGGTACGGGCGCTTTCTTT. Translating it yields CASSSSTTGGTGAFF.

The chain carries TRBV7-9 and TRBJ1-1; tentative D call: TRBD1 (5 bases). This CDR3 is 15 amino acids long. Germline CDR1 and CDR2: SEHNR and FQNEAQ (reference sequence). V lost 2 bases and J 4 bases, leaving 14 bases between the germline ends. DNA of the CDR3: TGTGCCAGCAGCTTATTCACCGGGAGGGGCACTGAAGCTTTCTTT. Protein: CASSLFTGRGTEAFF.

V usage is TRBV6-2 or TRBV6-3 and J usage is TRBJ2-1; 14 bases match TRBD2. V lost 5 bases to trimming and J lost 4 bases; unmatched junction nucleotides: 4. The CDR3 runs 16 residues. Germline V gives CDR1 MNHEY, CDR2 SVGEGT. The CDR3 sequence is CASSRTSGGPYNEQFF. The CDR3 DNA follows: TGTGCCAGCAGTCGGACTAGCGGGGGGCCGTACAATGAGCAGTTCTTC.

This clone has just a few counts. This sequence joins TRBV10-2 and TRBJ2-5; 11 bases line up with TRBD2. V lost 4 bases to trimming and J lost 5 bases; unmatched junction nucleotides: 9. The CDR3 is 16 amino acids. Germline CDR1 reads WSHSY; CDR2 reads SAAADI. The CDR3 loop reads CASSVFSGGAGETQYF. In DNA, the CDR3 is TGCGCCAGCAGTGTCTTTAGCGGGGGGGCCGGGGAGACCCAGTACTTC.